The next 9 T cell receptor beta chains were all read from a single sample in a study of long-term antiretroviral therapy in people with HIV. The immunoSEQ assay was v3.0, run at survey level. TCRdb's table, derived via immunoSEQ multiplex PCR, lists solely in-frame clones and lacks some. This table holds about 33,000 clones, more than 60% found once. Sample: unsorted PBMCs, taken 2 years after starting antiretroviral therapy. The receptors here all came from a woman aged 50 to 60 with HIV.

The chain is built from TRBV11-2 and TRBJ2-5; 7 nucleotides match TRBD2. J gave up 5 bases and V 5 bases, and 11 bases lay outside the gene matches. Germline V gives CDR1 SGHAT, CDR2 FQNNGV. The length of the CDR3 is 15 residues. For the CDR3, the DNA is TGTGCCAGCAGCACGACGTCGGGGGGATGGGAGACCCAGTACTTC. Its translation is CASSTTSGGWETQYF.

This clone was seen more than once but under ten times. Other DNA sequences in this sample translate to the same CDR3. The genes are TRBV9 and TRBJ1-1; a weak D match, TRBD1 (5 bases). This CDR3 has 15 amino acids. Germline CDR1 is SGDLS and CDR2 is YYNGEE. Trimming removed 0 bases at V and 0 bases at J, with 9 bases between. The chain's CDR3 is CASSVGQFMNTEAFF. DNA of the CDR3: TGTGCCAGCAGCGTAGGACAGTTTATGAACACTGAAGCTTTCTTT.

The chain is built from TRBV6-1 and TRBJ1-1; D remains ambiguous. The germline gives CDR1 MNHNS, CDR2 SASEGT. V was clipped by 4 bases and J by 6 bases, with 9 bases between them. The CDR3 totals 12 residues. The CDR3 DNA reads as TGTGCCAGCAGTGTAGGTCTCTCTGAAGCTTTCTTT. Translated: CASSVGLSEAFF.

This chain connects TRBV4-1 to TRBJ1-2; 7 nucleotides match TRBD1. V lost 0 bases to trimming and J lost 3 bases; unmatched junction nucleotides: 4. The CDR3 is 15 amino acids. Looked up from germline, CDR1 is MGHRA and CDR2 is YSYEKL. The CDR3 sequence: CASSQEETGYYGYTF. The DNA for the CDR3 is TGCGCCAGCAGCCAAGAGGAGACAGGGTACTATGGCTACACCTTC.

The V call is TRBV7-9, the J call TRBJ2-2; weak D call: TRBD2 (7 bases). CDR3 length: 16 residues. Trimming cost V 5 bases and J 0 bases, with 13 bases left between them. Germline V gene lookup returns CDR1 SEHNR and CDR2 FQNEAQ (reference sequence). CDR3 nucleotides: TGTGCCAGCAGCCCACAGGGAGGGACGAACACCGGGGAGCTGTTTTTT. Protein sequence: CASSPQGGTNTGELFF. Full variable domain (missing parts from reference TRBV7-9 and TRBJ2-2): DTGVSQNPRHKITKRGQNVTFRCDPISEHNRLYWYRQTLGQGPEFLTYFQNEAQLEKSRLLSDRFSAERPKGSFSTLEIQRTEQGDSAMYLCASSPQGGTNTGELFFGEGSRLTVL.

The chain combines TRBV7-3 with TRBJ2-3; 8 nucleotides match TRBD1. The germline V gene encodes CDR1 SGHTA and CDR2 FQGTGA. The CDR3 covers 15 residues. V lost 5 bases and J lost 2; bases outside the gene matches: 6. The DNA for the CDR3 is TGTGCCAGCAGCGCCGGGACAGGAGACACAGATACGCAGTATTTT. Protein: CASSAGTGDTDTQYF.

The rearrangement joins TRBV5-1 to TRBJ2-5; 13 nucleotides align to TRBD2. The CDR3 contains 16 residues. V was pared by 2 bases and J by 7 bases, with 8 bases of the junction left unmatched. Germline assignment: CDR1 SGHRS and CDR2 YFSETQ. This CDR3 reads CASSFFGTSGEGTQYF. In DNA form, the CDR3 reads TGCGCCAGCAGCTTTTTCGGGACTAGCGGGGAAGGGACCCAGTACTTC.

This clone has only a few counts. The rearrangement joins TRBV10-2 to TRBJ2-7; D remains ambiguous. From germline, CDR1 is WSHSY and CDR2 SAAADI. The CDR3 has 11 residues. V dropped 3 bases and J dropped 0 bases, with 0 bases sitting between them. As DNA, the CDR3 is TGCGCCAGCAGTGACTCCTACGAGCAGTACTTC. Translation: CASSDSYEQYF.

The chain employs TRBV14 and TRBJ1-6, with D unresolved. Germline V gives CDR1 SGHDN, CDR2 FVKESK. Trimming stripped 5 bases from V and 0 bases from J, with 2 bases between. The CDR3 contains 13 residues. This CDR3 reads CASSGSYNSPLHF. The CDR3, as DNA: TGTGCCAGCAGCGGCTCCTATAATTCACCCCTCCACTTT. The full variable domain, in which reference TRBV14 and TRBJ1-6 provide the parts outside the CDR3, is EAGVTQFPSHSVIEKGQTVTLRCDPISGHDNLYWYRRVMGKEIKFLLHFVKESKQDESGMPNNRFLAERTGGTYSTLKVQPAELEDSGVYFCASSGSYNSPLHFGNGTRLTVT.